This T cell receptor beta chain stems from a study of cytomegalovirus exposure and HLA in healthy donors (dated by TCRdb to 2015 to 2018). Looking at the study overall: According to an earlier analysis of 450 to 650 of the donors, 150 million to 200 million T cells yielded 117 million unique TCR beta sequences and 276 Gb of sequence data. Roughly 300 gigabases of sequencing data and 70 million to 100 million unique TCR sequences were included in an early release covering under 650 HLA-typed donors. Among the approximately 400 genotyped donors, about 85% belonged to the genetic ancestry cluster associated with self-reported Caucasian donors. The aim of the study was to test whether cataloging public T cell receptors could identify signatures of past pathogen exposure. The study profiled the T cell repertoires of fewer than 850 subjects by immunosequencing and related them to cytomegalovirus serostatus. Besides the first cohort of 666 subjects, a separate validation cohort made up of over 95 different subjects was used. To predict cytomegalovirus infection status, the study combined high-throughput TCR immunosequencing, statistical association of individual TCRs with disease status, and machine learning. In a later analysis, previously published TCR beta repertoires from 670 or so donors were re-analyzed and high-resolution HLA genotyping was added so that TCR occurrence patterns could be studied. In the later analysis, no new phenotypic data were used to find candidate immune exposures; instead, reliance was placed on TCR beta sequences and their occurrence across donors. An earlier analysis of 587 of the donors applied high-throughput TCR beta sequencing to assess whether each TCR beta V gene segment acted as functional or pseudogenic. Donor age, sex, ethnicity and CMV serostatus were collected together with the repertoire data. In a later genetic analysis, genome-wide SNP genotypes for about 55% of the roughly 670 donors were used, and that subset was treated as a discovery cohort. Every discovery cohort repertoire had been produced on one sequencing platform. HLA typing covered class I and class II loci at four-digit resolution. The number of donors typed differed by locus, with 629-630 for A, B, C, DRB1 and DQB1, around 520 for DQA1, under 610 for DPA1, and under 490 for DPB1. Because of strong linkage in the cohort, a handful of DR-DQ haplotypes were treated as single units for association and clustering. Among 398 genotyped donors of the cohort, an average of around 240,000 unique TCR beta nucleotide sequences was sequenced per donor, of which 15% to 20% were non-productive. The paper's findings and limits, for the study overall: A further reported finding was that TCR beta sequences accurately predicted the HLA-A and HLA-B alleles for most subjects in the first cohort. A few of the identified cytomegalovirus-associated TCR beta chains were confirmed in vitro to be specific for cytomegalovirus antigens. The authors suggested that the approach could potentially be extended to other disease states and immunological phenotypes. Seventeen rarely observed V segments, including chromosome 9 orphons, were excluded from the earlier analysis of approximately 500 of the donors because counts were too low. The classifier was reported to diagnose cytomegalovirus status with high specificity and sensitivity in both the original cohort and the validation cohort. Immune exposure information for the cohort was limited to CMV serostatus. In an earlier analysis of roughly 500 of the donors, most TCR beta V segments appeared in productive rearrangements about 87% or about 30% of the time, broadly matching IMGT annotations. While some public TCRs were present in many individuals, most TCR sequences turned up only very rarely across donors. In a later analysis, HLA-associated TCR beta chains showed more clonal expansion and lower generation probabilities than non-associated chains that were equally common. Linkage disequilibrium might explain the correlated functional status among segregating V segments, but an unknown experimental factor could not be excluded. Several of the top co-occurrence clusters appeared to be linked to parvovirus B19, influenza, CMV and Epstein-Barr virus, according to a later analysis. The study gave a list of 150 to 200 TCR beta chains associated with cytomegalovirus. The presence/absence analyses assumed that sequencing depth was roughly uniform across donors, and that assumption may not be true. In a later genetic analysis, a missense DCLRE1C variant was associated with V-gene and J-gene trimming of TCR beta chains, and the association was replicated in an independent cohort. A later analysis associated 16,951 TCR beta sequences with specific HLA alleles at a false discovery rate of 0.05. In a later analysis, most CMV-associated TCR beta chains were found to appear HLA-restricted, with HLA associations seemingly driven largely by CMV exposure. Strong co-occurrence of HLA alleles, especially DR and DQ, made assigning TCR associations to individual alleles difficult. In a later analysis, TCR association rates were found to vary across HLA loci, with the most associated TCRs seen for DRB1 alleles and the fewest for HLA-C alleles. A later genetic analysis reported fewer N-insertions in productive TCRs among donors in an Asian-associated ancestry cluster than the approximately 670-donor mean. HLA typing was unavailable for some donors at each locus, so association tests used only the typed subset. The cohort was sequenced for TCR beta chains only, and without alpha or paired-chain data the features that could be detected were limited. Because the 87-base-pair reads could not distinguish some IMGT-functional V segments, including TRBV6-2 and TRBV6-3, those segments were excluded. A group of highly shared sequence variants was considered likely to be a technical artifact of the sequencing pipeline.

For this clone: The target of this receptor is not known.

The method was the immunoSEQ multiplex PCR assay. A mixture of 60 forward primers for TCR Vbeta segments and 13 reverse primers for TCR Jbeta segments was used in the multiplex PCR. The CDR3 region of rearranged TCR beta genes was amplified from genomic DNA by a multiplex PCR assay. Amplified TCR beta libraries were sequenced as 87-base-pair reads on the Illumina HiSeq System. Per the authors' processing: In a later analysis, 77 million or so unique TCR beta chains were counted across the 500 to 700 repertoires, and around 11 million of these chains were shared by at least two donors. Raw reads were error-corrected and collapsed into unique sequences by a nearest-neighbor algorithm in which closely related sequences were merged to remove PCR and sequencing errors. V, D and J gene segments were assigned by aligning CDR3 sequences to IMGT reference sequences. Each retained sequence needed at least a six-nucleotide match to both a V gene segment and a J gene segment. A rearrangement counted as productive if the CDR3 had no stop codons and remained in frame with V and J, and every other rearrangement counted as non-productive. CDR3 was defined according to IMGT convention as the region running from the second conserved V-encoded cysteine to the conserved J-encoded phenylalanine. In an earlier analysis of around 600 of the donors, sequences lacking an unambiguous match to a single V gene segment were excluded. An earlier analysis of a few hundred of the donors called V segments functional above 56.7% productive rearrangements and segregating when the between-donor standard deviation exceeded 5%. To diagnose cytomegalovirus status from the catalog of TCR beta chain sequences, a statistical classification framework was built. A later analysis assigned V and J genes by comparing TCR nucleotide sequences with IMGT/GENE-DB human TR gene sequences. Using the TCRdist pipeline, a later analysis assigned CDR3 sequences along with most-parsimonious VDJ recombination scenarios. In a later analysis, every TCR beta chain was defined by the combination of its CDR3 amino acid sequence and its V-gene family, and reads without a unique V-gene family were dropped. To address suspected cross-contamination and a sequencing artifact, a later analysis removed 550 to 750 highly shared, low-generation-probability nucleotide sequences. In a later analysis, a clonal expansion index for each public chain was calculated from normalized within-repertoire ranks of inferred template counts. Generation probabilities in a later analysis came from a VDJ recombination model fitted to out-of-frame rearrangements, and those results were checked against IGoR. Hypergeometric tests were used in a later analysis to score TCR-TCR, TCR-HLA and TCR-CMV co-occurrence, with a repertoire-size bias correction applied to the TCR pairs. A later analysis estimated false discovery rates by permuting HLA or CMV assignments 20 times. In a later analysis, co-occurring TCRs were grouped using DBSCAN, and TCRdist sequence similarity was added for clustering within HLA-allele-positive subsets. For co-occurrence clustering, repertoires with fewer than 30,000 or more than 120,000 public chains were excluded, along with 4 to 6 repertoires with anomalous nucleotide sharing. TCRdb carries this immuneACCESS record with in-frame sequences only. Its versions omit some clonotypes, under half of them owing to an unresolved V gene in the studies checked, with the rest unexplained. D and trimming were read from the DNA, whereas the V and J calls and clone size are those reported in that table. The sample's own table lists tens of thousands of clones. The ten largest clones add up to 1.4% to 1.5% of the sample.

The CDR3 runs 16 amino acids, cysteine and phenylalanine included. Here the CDR3 DNA is all that survives: 48 bases in frame from base 1. The V and J ends are trimmed by 7 bases and 0 bases, leaving 16 bases between them. From a lookup of the germline V gene, CDR1 and CDR2 are SGHTA and FQGNSA. In total, 500 to 700 healthy bone marrow donors made up the cohort. At the time of sampling, every cohort member was nominally healthy, though immune exposures that went unrecorded were likely present. The donor tested CMV seronegative, placing the donor among the 350 to 400 seronegative members of the cohort. Every donor gave a peripheral blood sample, and the peripheral blood mononuclear cells from that sample were used for TCR beta sequencing. The Qiagen DNeasy Blood Extraction Kit was used to extract genomic DNA from the blood cell samples.

The source of this sequence is an older woman in good health and CMV-seronegative. What was sequenced was PBMCs. This chain is built from TRBV7-2 and TRBJ2-1; the D segment could be TRBD2, given 6 matching bases. The CDR3 protein: CASNAVSGSSYNEQFF. The nucleotides read TGTGCCAGCAACGCCGTTAGCGGTAGCTCCTACAATGAGCAGTTCTTC.